A single sample gave rise to the 18 T cell receptor beta chains below, sequenced in a study of blood T cell repertoires in COVID-19. Sequencing used immunoSEQ multiplex PCR; TCRdb keeps in-frame clones, though not all of them. Of a few hundred thousand clones in the sample, about 87% are singletons; the top ten hold roughly a tenth. Sequencing was carried out using peripheral blood. The receptor source for this set is a woman in her 70s with COVID-19, enrolled during active disease.

Concerning this clone: At the DNA level, this CDR3 is encoded by other sequences in the same sample as well. The J gene is TRBJ2-1, the V gene TRBV6-6; weak D call: TRBD1 (6 bases). Between the trimmed V and J ends, which lost 2 bases and 4 bases, there was a span of 9 bases. Germline V lookup: CDR1 MNHNY, CDR2 SVGAGI (reference sequence). The CDR3 is made up of 14 amino acids. Written as DNA, the CDR3 is TGTGCCAGCAGTTACCGAGACAGGTACAATGAGCAGTTCTTC. It translates to CASSYRDRYNEQFF.

This clone was detected once. The V gene is TRBV7-3, the J gene TRBJ2-2; D call uncertain. The CDR3 loop spans 14 amino acids. V gave up 5 bases and J gave up 2 bases, with 9 bases separating them. Germline V gene lookup returns CDR1 SGHTA and CDR2 FQGTGA. The CDR3 coding sequence is TGTGCCAGCAGCAGTAGAGCAAACACCGGGGAGCTGTTTTTT. Residues: CASSSRANTGELFF.

The chain carries TRBV11-2 and TRBJ2-7, with TRBD2 identical over 8 bases. The CDR3 is made up of 14 amino acids. Germline CDR1 is SGHAT and CDR2 is FQNNGV. J gave up 2 bases and V 1 base, and 1 base lay outside the gene matches. The CDR3, as DNA: TGTGCCAGCAGCTTAGTCGGGGGGGCCTACGAGCAGTACTTC. Its protein is CASSLVGGAYEQYF.

The rearrangement joins TRBV10-3 to TRBJ2-2; 7 nucleotides match TRBD1. V lost 7 bases, J lost 4 bases, and 6 bases stayed unmatched. Germline V CDR1 and CDR2: ENHRY, SYGVKD. CDR3 length: 14 residues. CDR3 loop: CAITKQGTTGELFF. The CDR3 DNA sequence: TGTGCCATCACCAAACAGGGGACCACCGGGGAGCTGTTTTTT.

The rearrangement links TRBV6-5 to TRBJ1-2; weak D call: TRBD1 (5 bases). Deletions cut 7 bases from V and 8 bases from J, with 17 bases between. The germline V gene encodes CDR1 MNHEY and CDR2 SVGAGI. This CDR3 has 13 amino acids. The CDR3 bases are TGTGCCAGCATATTAGATGGGGGGAAAGGCTACACCTTC. Translated: CASILDGGKGYTF.

The chain links TRBV5-6 to TRBJ1-4, with 9 positions matching TRBD1. The germline gives CDR1 SGHDT, CDR2 YYEEEE. CDR3 size: 16 residues. After removal of 3 bases from V and 8 bases from J, the junction contained 11 bases not matched to a gene. The CDR3 protein is CASSSRDRVLEEKLFF. The CDR3 DNA is TGTGCCAGCAGCTCTAGGGACAGGGTATTAGAGGAAAAACTGTTTTTT.

Notes on this clone: Since a much larger clone is just one base distant, this may be a read error. Other nucleotide sequences from this sample produce the same CDR3. The chain uses TRBV28 and TRBJ2-7; 10 nucleotides agree with TRBD1. Per germline, CDR1 MDHEN and CDR2 SYDVKM. The ends lost 5 bases at V and 2 bases at J; junction bases unmatched: 3. The CDR3 has 14 residues. CDR3 coding DNA: TGTGCCAGCAGTCCGGGACAGGGGACCTACGAGCAGTACTTC. This codes for CASSPGQGTYEQYF.

V gene TRBV7-3 combines with J gene TRBJ2-1, with 15 bases fitting TRBD2. This CDR3 is built from 15 residues. The V and J ends lost 1 base and 8 bases, in that order; junction bases with no gene match: 0. Germline CDR1 and CDR2: SGHTA and FQGTGA. This CDR3 reads CASSLRTSGRDEQFF. DNA for the CDR3: TGTGCCAGCAGCTTAAGGACTAGCGGGAGGGATGAGCAGTTCTTC. Supplemented by reference TRBV7-3 and TRBJ2-1, the full variable domain reads GAGVSQTPSNKVTEKGKYVELRCDPISGHTALYWYRQSLGQGPEFLIYFQGTGAADDSGLPNDRFFAVRPEGSVSTLKIQRTERGDSAVYLCASSLRTSGRDEQFFGPGTRLTVL.

CDR3: CASTYWSGVEAFF. CDR3 coding DNA: TGTGCCAGCACCTACTGGTCGGGGGTTGAAGCTTTCTTT. The chain recombines TRBV12-3 or TRBV12-4 with TRBJ1-1, with a possible D match to TRBD1 (5 bases). CDR3 length: 13 amino acids. Trimming took 7 bases from V and 7 from J, leaving 16 bases between them.

The chain carries TRBV4-2 and TRBJ2-1; 8 bases line up with TRBD2. Looked up from germline, CDR1 is LGHNA and CDR2 is YNFKEQ. With V trimmed by 0 bases and J by 8 bases, 9 bases remained unmatched. CDR3 length: 16 residues. CDR3 amino acids: CASSQESRGRNHEQFF. The DNA of the CDR3 is TGTGCCAGCAGCCAAGAGTCCCGCGGGAGGAACCATGAGCAGTTCTTC.

V is TRBV6-6 and J is TRBJ1-1, with a tentative D call TRBD1 (5 bases). Trimming shortened V by 6 bases and J by 5 bases, and 16 bases separated the two germline ends. Germline assignment: CDR1 MNHNY and CDR2 SVGAGI (reference sequence). This CDR3 has 14 amino acids. The CDR3 nucleotides read TGTGCCAGCAGCCAGGTCGAAGGGGCTACTGAAGCTTTCTTT. Encoded protein: CASSQVEGATEAFF.

V is TRBV5-6 and J is TRBJ2-2; TRBD1 agrees at 11 bases. The CDR3 loop spans 15 amino acids. The V gene's germline CDR1 is SGHDT and CDR2 YYEEEE. Unmatched junction bases numbered 3, after V lost 4 bases and J lost 4 bases. DNA for the CDR3: TGTGCCAGCAGCGAAGGGACAGGGGGCACCGGGGAGCTGTTTTTT. It codes for CASSEGTGGTGELFF. Based on the CDR3 plus reference TRBV5-6 and TRBJ2-2, the full variable domain is DAGVTQSPTHLIKTRGQQVTLRCSPKSGHDTVSWYQQALGQGPQFIFQYYEEEERQRGNFPDRFSGHQFPNYSSELNVNALLLGDSALYLCASSEGTGGTGELFFGEGSRLTVL.

The rearrangement joins TRBV4-1 to TRBJ1-6; TRBD1 matches at 10 bases. The CDR3 covers 15 residues. Trimming at V came to 7 bases and at J to 6 bases, leaving 6 bases not matched to a gene. Per the germline V gene, CDR1 is MGHRA and CDR2 is YSYEKL. The CDR3 loop reads CASKLTGGFNSPLHF. Here the CDR3 DNA reads TGCGCCAGCAAGTTGACAGGGGGCTTTAATTCACCCCTCCACTTT.

In its sample, this clone was seen once. This chain links TRBV19 with TRBJ1-6; D call uncertain. The V end lost 3 bases, the J end lost 5 bases, and 11 bases lay between the germline ends. The CDR3 spans 15 residues. Germline CDR1 and CDR2: LNHDA and SQIVND (reference sequence). This CDR3 is CASSIGAGDNSPLHF. The DNA of the CDR3 is TGTGCCAGTAGTATTGGCGCCGGAGATAATTCACCCCTCCACTTT.

V and J are TRBV2 and TRBJ2-1; tentative D call: TRBD1 (5 bases). Germline lookup yields CDR1 SNHLY and CDR2 FYNNEI. This CDR3 comprises 19 residues. V lost 5 bases, J lost 0 bases, and 23 bases lay in between. CDR3 in DNA: TGTGCCAGCAGTTCAATGGGGCTCCCCGACCCTCGCTCCTACAATGAGCAGTTCTTC. Translated: CASSSMGLPDPRSYNEQFF. Full variable domain (outside the CDR3, taken from reference TRBV2 and TRBJ2-1): EPEVTQTPSHQVTQMGQEVILRCVPISNHLYFYWYRQILGQKVEFLVSFYNNEISEKSEIFDDQFSVERPDGSNFTLKIRSTKLEDSAMYFCASSSMGLPDPRSYNEQFFGPGTRLTVL.

The sample holds a few counts of this clone. V gene TRBV11-2 combines with J gene TRBJ1-3; 10 bases line up with TRBD1. Losses at the gene ends were 4 bases for V and 0 bases for J; bases not matched to a gene: 3. The CDR3 covers 16 residues. The germline V gene encodes CDR1 SGHAT and CDR2 FQNNGV. The CDR3 region is CASSWGQGPSGNTIYF. As DNA, the CDR3 is TGTGCCAGCAGCTGGGGACAGGGGCCCTCTGGAAACACCATATATTTT.

The chain carries TRBV6-5 and TRBJ2-1, with TRBD1 matching 7 bases. V was pared by 5 bases and J by 3 bases, with 7 bases of the junction left unmatched. Per germline, CDR1 MNHEY and CDR2 SVGAGI. The CDR3 spans 15 residues. In DNA, the CDR3 is TGTGCCAGCAGTAATCCGGGACAGCGCTACAATGAGCAGTTCTTC. It translates to CASSNPGQRYNEQFF.

The chain has TRBV7-9 and TRBJ2-1, with TRBD2 as a possible D gene (5 bases). Trimming pared 5 bases from V and 3 bases from J, leaving 11 bases between. The CDR3 consists of 14 residues. Germline V gene data show CDR1 as SEHNR and CDR2 as FQNEAQ (reference sequence). The DNA of the CDR3 is TGTGCCAGCAGCCCCGGGAACCGCTACAATGAGCAGTTCTTC. Protein: CASSPGNRYNEQFF.